The next 27 T cell receptor beta chains were all read from a single sample in a study of cytomegalovirus exposure and HLA in healthy donors. PCR employed 60 Vbeta and 13 Jbeta primers. Data came from immunoSEQ multiplex PCR; TCRdb stores just in-frame clones and leaves some out. Reported are about 120,000 clones; the ten largest clones contain roughly 3.5%. Sample: PBMCs. These receptors all come from a man younger than 35 in good health and CMV-seronegative.

This rearrangement joins TRBV18 to TRBJ1-2; no firm D call. Germline CDR1 reads KGHSH; CDR2 reads LQKENI. This CDR3 is built from 16 residues. V shed 3 bases and J shed 4 bases, with 18 bases lying between them. DNA of the CDR3: TGTGCCAGCTCACCCCAATCCGCAGGCATCGGCTATGGCTACACCTTC. It specifies CASSPQSAGIGYGYTF.

The V gene is TRBV5-6, the J gene TRBJ1-4; D remains unclear. This CDR3 region has 12 residues. CDR1 SGHDT and CDR2 YYEEEE come from the germline V gene. V was clipped by 2 bases and J by 12 bases, with 11 bases between them. The CDR3 DNA reads as TGTGCCAGCAGCTTTGACTCGAGAGAACTGTTTTTT. It is translated as CASSFDSRELFF.

V gene TRBV28 combines with J gene TRBJ1-2; D not certain. From germline, CDR1 is MDHEN and CDR2 SYDVKM. This CDR3 has 13 amino acids. V lost 2 bases to trimming and J lost 7 bases, with 11 bases between them. Here the CDR3 DNA reads TGTGCCAGCAGTTTACTAGCGGACCGTGGCTACACCTTC. It encodes CASSLLADRGYTF.

The chain has TRBV15 and TRBJ2-1; TRBD2 agrees at 9 bases. Germline V CDR1 and CDR2: LNHNV, YYDKDF (reference sequence). The CDR3 extends over 16 amino acids. Trimming at V came to 3 bases and at J to 4 bases, leaving 7 bases not matched to a gene. CDR3 DNA sequence: TGTGCCACCAGCAGTCCGCTAGCGGGGCTATACAATGAGCAGTTCTTC. Translation gives CATSSPLAGLYNEQFF. The whole variable domain, remainder taken from reference TRBV15 and TRBJ2-1, is DAMVIQNPRYQVTQFGKPVTLSCSQTLNHNVMYWYQQKSSQAPKLLFHYYDKDFNNEADTPDNFQSRRPNTSFCFLDIRSPGLGDTAMYLCATSSPLAGLYNEQFFGPGTRLTVL.

CDR3: CASSSRQGRGNQPQHF. The CDR3 DNA is TGTGCCAGCAGTTCGCGACAGGGTCGTGGCAATCAGCCCCAGCATTTT. The chain carries TRBV27 and TRBJ1-5; 7 bases are shared with TRBD1. V gave up 4 bases and J gave up 2 bases; unmatched junction bases: 8. The CDR3 loop spans 16 amino acids. Germline values: CDR1 MNHEY, CDR2 SMNVEV (reference sequence).

The rearrangement joins TRBV28 to TRBJ1-1; D perhaps matches TRBD1 (5 bases). The germline CDR1 and CDR2 sequences are MDHEN and SYDVKM. Trimming took off 7 bases at V and 8 bases at J, with 11 bases between the two ends. The CDR3 runs to 11 residues. CDR3 DNA: TGTGCCAGCATGGGCGGGACGGAAGCTTTCTTT. Its translation: CASMGGTEAFF.

The chain couples TRBV6-5 to TRBJ1-1; D is unresolved. V lost 0 bases, J lost 2 bases, and 7 bases lay in between. CDR1 and CDR2 (germline): MNHEY, SVGAGI. The CDR3 runs 14 residues. CDR3 DNA sequence: TGTGCCAGCAGTTACTCGTACTCAAACACTGAAGCTTTCTTT. Encoded protein: CASSYSYSNTEAFF.

The rearrangement uses TRBV9 and TRBJ1-2, with 8 bases matching TRBD1. The CDR3 covers 14 residues. Germline-derived CDR1 and CDR2 are SGDLS and YYNGEE. With V trimmed by 3 bases and J by 5 bases, 6 bases remained unmatched. The DNA for the CDR3 is TGTGCCAGCAGCGCAGGGGGCCTAGGTTATGGCTACACCTTC. This translates into CASSAGGLGYGYTF.

The genes are TRBV7-2 and TRBJ1-1; TRBD1 aligns across 7 bases. CDR3 length: 16 amino acids. After removal of 3 bases from V and 0 bases from J, the junction contained 7 bases not matched to a gene. Per germline, CDR1 SGHTA and CDR2 FQGNSA. The CDR3 DNA is TGTGCCAGCAGCTTTTTAGGGACAGACCTGAACACTGAAGCTTTCTTT. Residues: CASSFLGTDLNTEAFF.

The V call is TRBV27, the J call TRBJ1-2; 12 nucleotides line up with TRBD1. This CDR3 has 16 amino acids. V trimming: 1 base; J trimming: 4 bases; junction bases outside the gene matches: 4. Germline lookup yields CDR1 MNHEY and CDR2 SMNVEV (reference sequence). CDR3 amino acids: CASSLYGTGGIYGYTF. DNA of the CDR3: TGTGCCAGCAGTTTATACGGGACAGGGGGCATCTATGGCTACACCTTC.

V and J are TRBV7-3 and TRBJ2-1; 14 bases agree with TRBD2. Germline trimming cut 4 bases from V and 8 bases from J; bases unmatched to any gene: 4. The germline CDR1 and CDR2 sequences are SGHTA and FQGTGA. There are 15 residues in the CDR3. Written as DNA, the CDR3 is TGTGCCAGCAGCTCCCGACTAGCGGGGGGGCATGAGCAGTTCTTC. Protein sequence: CASSSRLAGGHEQFF. Combining the CDR3 with reference TRBV7-3 and TRBJ2-1 gives the whole variable domain GAGVSQTPSNKVTEKGKYVELRCDPISGHTALYWYRQSLGQGPEFLIYFQGTGAADDSGLPNDRFFAVRPEGSVSTLKIQRTERGDSAVYLCASSSRLAGGHEQFFGPGTRLTVL.

The gene calls are TRBV13 and TRBJ2-3, with 7 bases matching TRBD1. The V segment lost 1 base and the J segment 3 bases; nucleotides outside the gene matches: 10. The CDR3 is 17 amino acids. CDR1 and CDR2 from the germline V gene are PRHDT and FYEKMQ (reference sequence). CDR3 amino acids: CASSLEPGGTGTDTQYF. Here the CDR3 DNA reads TGTGCCAGCAGCTTAGAGCCAGGGGGTACGGGTACAGATACGCAGTATTTT.

The chain employs TRBV18 and TRBJ2-7; 12 bases are a match to TRBD1. The germline V gene encodes CDR1 KGHSH and CDR2 LQKENI. J was trimmed by 3 bases and V by 3 bases; bases with no gene match: 6. The CDR3 is 16 amino acids. The CDR3 coding sequence is TGTGCCAGCTCACCCCGGGACAGGGGGCCCCTCTACGAGCAGTACTTC. Its protein product is CASSPRDRGPLYEQYF.

The chain is built from TRBV5-1 and TRBJ2-3; D gene unclear. Germline CDR1 reads SGHRS; CDR2 reads YFSETQ. With 5 bases removed from V and 0 bases from J, the gap between germline ends came to 10 bases. This CDR3 has 14 residues. This chain's CDR3 is CASRSVASTDTQYF. The CDR3, as DNA: TGCGCCAGCAGATCAGTCGCTAGCACAGATACGCAGTATTTT.

The chain joins TRBV5-6 to TRBJ2-5; tentatively, D is TRBD2 (6 bases). The germline V and J ends were trimmed by 3 bases and 4 bases, with 13 bases remaining between them. Per germline, CDR1 SGHDT and CDR2 YYEEEE. The CDR3 is 14 amino acids. The CDR3 reads CASSWALASETQYF. In nucleotides, the CDR3 is TGTGCCAGCAGCTGGGCACTAGCCTCAGAGACCCAGTACTTC.

The chain joins TRBV9 to TRBJ1-2; no clear D gene. CDR1 is SGDLS and CDR2 is YYNGEE in the germline V gene. The CDR3 runs 15 residues. The V gene lost 6 bases and the J gene lost 4 bases, with 19 bases spanning the gap. The CDR3: CASTFRGGPGYGYTF. CDR3 bases: TGTGCCAGCACTTTCCGAGGAGGACCGGGCTATGGCTACACCTTC.

This chain connects TRBV7-8 to TRBJ1-2; D perhaps matches TRBD1 (6 bases). CDR1 and CDR2 (germline): SGHVS, FQNEAQ. CDR3 length: 17 amino acids. V lost 6 bases, J lost 4 bases, and 24 bases lay in between. DNA of the CDR3: TGTGCCAGCAGTTACAACCGGCTTACAGGGCCTGGCTATGGCTACACCTTC. It yields the protein CASSYNRLTGPGYGYTF.

This rearrangement joins TRBV28 to TRBJ1-2, with D maybe TRBD1 (6 bases). The V end was cut by 0 bases, the J end by 4 bases, with 6 bases between. The germline gives CDR1 MDHEN, CDR2 SYDVKM. The CDR3 extends over 13 amino acids. The CDR3 bases are TGTGCCAGCAGTTTATGGGACAGCTATGGCTACACCTTC. This translates into CASSLWDSYGYTF.

About this clone: The junction departs from germline at one end; a sequencing error may be responsible. The identical CDR3 is also encoded by other nucleotide sequences in the sample. This chain uses TRBV5-1 with TRBJ1-2, with TRBD1 matching 9 bases. The CDR3 extends over 17 amino acids. Germline values: CDR1 SGHRS, CDR2 YFSETQ. The CDR3: CASSFLPGQGVDYGYTF. CDR3 bases: TGCGCCAGCAGCTTCCTGCCGGGACAGGGAGTAGACTATGGTTACACCTTC.

The rearrangement joins TRBV28 to TRBJ1-2; TRBD1 matches 9 bases. Germline V lookup: CDR1 MDHEN, CDR2 SYDVKM. V was clipped by 10 bases and J by 7 bases; unmatched bases: 13. The CDR3 has 14 amino acids. The CDR3 here is CATCGTGNRGGYTF. Here the CDR3 DNA reads TGTGCCACTTGCGGGACAGGGAATAGGGGTGGCTACACCTTC.

The chain has TRBV5-1 and TRBJ2-3; 10 bases line up with TRBD2. The CDR3 is made up of 16 amino acids. V lost 5 bases to trimming and J lost 1 base; unmatched junction nucleotides: 7. Germline loops: CDR1 SGHRS, CDR2 YFSETQ. The CDR3 reads CASRERGGIGTDTQYF. The CDR3 coding sequence is TGCGCCAGCAGGGAGCGGGGGGGCATTGGCACAGATACGCAGTATTTT.

V gene TRBV6-5 combines with J gene TRBJ1-2; D is ambiguous. The CDR3 has 12 residues. Per germline, CDR1 MNHEY and CDR2 SVGAGI. Between the trimmed V and J ends, which lost 0 bases and 10 bases, there was a span of 9 bases. As DNA, the CDR3 is TGTGCCAGCAGTTACTCACCCGGGGACTACACCTTC. It codes for CASSYSPGDYTF.

The chain recombines TRBV14 with TRBJ2-7; a weak D match, TRBD1 (7 bases). CDR3 length equals 16 residues. CDR1 SGHDN and CDR2 FVKESK come from the germline V gene. V shed 0 bases and J shed 4 bases, with 16 bases lying between them. The CDR3 bases are TGTGCCAGCAGCCAAGATTCCAGGGGGGACGTGTACGAGCAGTACTTC. Translating gives CASSQDSRGDVYEQYF.

V is TRBV4-1 and J is TRBJ2-5; possible D gene TRBD2, 5 bases. V shed 4 bases and J shed 7 bases, with 7 bases lying between them. Germline CDR1 is MGHRA and CDR2 is YSYEKL. The CDR3 runs 11 residues. The CDR3: CASSRAGTQYF. Written as DNA, the CDR3 is TGCGCCAGCAGCCGGGCGGGGACCCAGTACTTC.

The chain combines TRBV5-1 with TRBJ2-2; 12 nucleotides match TRBD2. V trimming: 1 base; J trimming: 5 bases; junction bases outside the gene matches: 6. CDR1 and CDR2 (germline): SGHRS, YFSETQ. The CDR3 totals 17 residues. CDR3 nucleotides: TGCGCCAGCAGCTTGATGACTAGCGGGAGTAGTACCGGGGAGCTGTTTTTT. This codes for CASSLMTSGSSTGELFF.

The chain carries TRBV7-9 and TRBJ2-7; a weak D match, TRBD2 (6 bases). Per germline, CDR1 SEHNR and CDR2 FQNEAQ (reference sequence). V shed 7 bases and J shed 6 bases, with 13 bases lying between them. This CDR3 has 12 amino acids. As DNA, the CDR3 is TGTGCCAGCAACTTGGGGGGTCGCGAGCAGTACTTC. It codes for CASNLGGREQYF. The variable domain in full, completed from reference TRBV7-9 and TRBJ2-7, reads DTGVSQNPRHKITKRGQNVTFRCDPISEHNRLYWYRQTLGQGPEFLTYFQNEAQLEKSRLLSDRFSAERPKGSFSTLEIQRTEQGDSAMYLCASNLGGREQYFGPGTRLTVT.

This chain connects TRBV5-6 to TRBJ2-2, with D uncertain. The V end lost 1 base, the J end lost 6 bases, and 13 bases lay between the germline ends. The CDR3 is 15 amino acids. Germline CDR1 reads SGHDT; CDR2 reads YYEEEE. CDR3 residues: CASSLTDPRPGELFF. The CDR3 DNA follows: TGTGCCAGCAGCTTGACCGACCCCAGGCCCGGGGAGCTGTTTTTT.